This entry describes one TCR beta chain. Its antigen remains unidentified. The sample is drawn from a study of beta chain features in type 1 diabetes. For the study at large: The number of sorted cells examined across all samples was 107,917,701.

The entirety of the isolated RNA underwent reverse transcription, so expressed TCRB transcripts were sequenced. This table comes from immunoSEQ multiplex PCR, and its TCRdb copy is limited to in-frame clones, with some not included. The sample includes around 130,000 clones, roughly 17% of them seen just once. CDR3 length: 16 residues. V lost 5 bases and J lost 0, with 17 bases in between. CDR1 GTSNPN and CDR2 SVGIG come from the germline V gene (reference sequence). The authors sorted CD4+ naive, central memory, regulatory and stem cell-like memory cells via CD45RO/CCR7/CD25/CD127/CD95/CD27. Study-level results: Patients with Type 1 diabetes showed moderately but significantly shorter TCRB CDR3s in all four CD4+ subsets. Type 1 diabetes patients had VDJ junctions that carried fewer insertions and more deletions. Compared to healthy donors, patients appeared to have naive, central memory and Treg TCRB repertoires that were more alike.

Sequenced sample: central memory CD4+ T cells from blood. This sequence was found in a man younger than 40 with type 1 diabetes. The chain employs TRBV30 and TRBJ1-3; D possibly corresponds to TRBD1 (6 bases). The CDR3 DNA reads as TGTGCCTGGTGGATTTCTACAGGGTCCTCTGGAAACACCATATATTTT. Its protein is CAWWISTGSSGNTIYF.